The clone carrying this T cell receptor (beta chain) is a singleton in its sample. The sample originates from a study of shared clonotypes between healthy human individuals. Trimming left V 0 bases short and J 6 bases short, with 12 bases between. Germline V CDR1 and CDR2: SGHNT, YYREEE (reference sequence). This CDR3 is 14 amino acids long. The method was immunoSEQ multiplex PCR; TCRdb's version includes in-frame clones alone and lacks a portion of them. The repertoire holds millions of clones, with approximately 95% as singletons. Sample: naive CD4+ T cells from PBMCs. Documented subset: CD45RA+ positively selected. The sequence came from a man aged 18 to 30 in good health. Some clones in this sample may be carry-over from other donors' samples. The V gene is TRBV5-4, the J gene TRBJ2-5; TRBD2 might be the D (5 bases). DNA of the CDR3: TGTGCCAGCAGCTTGGGGGCGGGCTCGAAGACCCAGTACTTC. The encoded protein is CASSLGAGSKTQYF.